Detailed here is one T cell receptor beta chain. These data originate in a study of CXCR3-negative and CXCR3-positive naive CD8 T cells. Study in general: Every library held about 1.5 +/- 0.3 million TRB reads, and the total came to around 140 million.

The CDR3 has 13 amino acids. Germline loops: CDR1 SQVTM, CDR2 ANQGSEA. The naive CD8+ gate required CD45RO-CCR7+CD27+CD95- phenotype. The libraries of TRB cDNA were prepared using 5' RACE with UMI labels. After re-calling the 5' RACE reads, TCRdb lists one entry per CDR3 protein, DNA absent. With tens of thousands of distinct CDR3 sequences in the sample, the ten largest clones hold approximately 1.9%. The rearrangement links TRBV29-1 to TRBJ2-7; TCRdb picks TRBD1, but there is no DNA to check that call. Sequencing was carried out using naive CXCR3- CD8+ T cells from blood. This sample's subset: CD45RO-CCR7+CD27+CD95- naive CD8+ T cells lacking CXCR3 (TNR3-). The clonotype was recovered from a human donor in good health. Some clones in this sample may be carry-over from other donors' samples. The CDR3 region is CSVDTGSGNEQYF.